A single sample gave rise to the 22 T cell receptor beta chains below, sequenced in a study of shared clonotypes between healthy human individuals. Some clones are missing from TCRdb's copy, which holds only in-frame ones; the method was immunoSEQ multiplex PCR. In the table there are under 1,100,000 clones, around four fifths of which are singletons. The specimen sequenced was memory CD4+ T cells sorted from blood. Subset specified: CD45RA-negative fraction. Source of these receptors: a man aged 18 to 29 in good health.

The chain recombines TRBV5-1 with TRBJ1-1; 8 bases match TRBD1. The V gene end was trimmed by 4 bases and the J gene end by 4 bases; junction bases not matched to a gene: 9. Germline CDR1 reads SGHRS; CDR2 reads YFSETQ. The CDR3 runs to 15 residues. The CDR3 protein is CASSALGQGATEAFF. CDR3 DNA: TGCGCCAGCAGCGCTCTAGGGCAGGGGGCCACTGAAGCTTTCTTT. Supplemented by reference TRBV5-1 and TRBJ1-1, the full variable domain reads KAGVTQTPRYLIKTRGQQVTLSCSPISGHRSVSWYQQTPGQGLQFLFEYFSETQRNKGNFPGRFSGRQFSNSRSEMNVSTLELGDSALYLCASSALGQGATEAFFGQGTRLTVV.

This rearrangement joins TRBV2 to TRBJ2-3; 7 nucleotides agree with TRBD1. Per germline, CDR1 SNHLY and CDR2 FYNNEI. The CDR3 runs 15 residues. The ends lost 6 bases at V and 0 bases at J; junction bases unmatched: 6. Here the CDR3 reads CASSGQDSSTDTQYF. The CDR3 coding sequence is TGTGCCAGCAGCGGACAGGATTCTAGCACAGATACGCAGTATTTT. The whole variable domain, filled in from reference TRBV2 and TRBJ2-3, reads EPEVTQTPSHQVTQMGQEVILRCVPISNHLYFYWYRQILGQKVEFLVSFYNNEISEKSEIFDDQFSVERPDGSNFTLKIRSTKLEDSAMYFCASSGQDSSTDTQYFGPGTRLTVL.

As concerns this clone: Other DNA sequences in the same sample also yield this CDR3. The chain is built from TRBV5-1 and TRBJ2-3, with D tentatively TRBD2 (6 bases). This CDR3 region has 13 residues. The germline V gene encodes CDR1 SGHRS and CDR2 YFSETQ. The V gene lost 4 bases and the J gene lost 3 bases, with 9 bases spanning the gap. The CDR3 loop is CASSPGTTDTQYF. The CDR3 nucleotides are TGCGCCAGCAGCCCAGGGACTACAGATACGCAGTATTTT.

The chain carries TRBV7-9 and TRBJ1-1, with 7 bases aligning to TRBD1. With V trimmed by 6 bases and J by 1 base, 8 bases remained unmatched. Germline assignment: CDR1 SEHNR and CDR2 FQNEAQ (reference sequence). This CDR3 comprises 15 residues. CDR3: CASRRGQETNTEAFF. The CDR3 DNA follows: TGTGCCAGCAGAAGGGGGCAAGAAACGAACACTGAAGCTTTCTTT.

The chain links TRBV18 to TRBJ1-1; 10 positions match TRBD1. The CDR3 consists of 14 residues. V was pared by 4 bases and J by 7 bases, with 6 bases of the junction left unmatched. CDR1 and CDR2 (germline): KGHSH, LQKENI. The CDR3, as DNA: TGTGCCAGCTCACAACGACAGGGGGCGATTGAAGCTTTCTTT. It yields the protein CASSQRQGAIEAFF.

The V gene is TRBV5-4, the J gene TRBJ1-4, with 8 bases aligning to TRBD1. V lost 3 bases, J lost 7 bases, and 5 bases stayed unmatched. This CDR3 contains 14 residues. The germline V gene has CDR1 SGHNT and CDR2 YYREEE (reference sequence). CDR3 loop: CASSSGGDFEKLFF. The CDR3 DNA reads TGTGCCAGCAGCTCAGGGGGCGACTTTGAAAAACTGTTTTTT.

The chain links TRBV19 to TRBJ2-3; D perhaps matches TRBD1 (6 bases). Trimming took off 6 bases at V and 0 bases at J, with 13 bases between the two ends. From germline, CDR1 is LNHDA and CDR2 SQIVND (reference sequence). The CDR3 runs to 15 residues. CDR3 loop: CASSPTGSSTDTQYF. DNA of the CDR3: TGTGCCAGTAGCCCGACAGGCTCTAGCACAGATACGCAGTATTTT.

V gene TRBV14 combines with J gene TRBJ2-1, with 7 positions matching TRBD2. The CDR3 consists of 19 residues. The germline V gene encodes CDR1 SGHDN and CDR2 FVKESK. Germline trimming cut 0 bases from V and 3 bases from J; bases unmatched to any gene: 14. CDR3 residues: CASSQEGRGWLAVYNEQFF. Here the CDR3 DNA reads TGTGCCAGCAGCCAAGAAGGCCGGGGGTGGCTAGCGGTCTACAATGAGCAGTTCTTC.

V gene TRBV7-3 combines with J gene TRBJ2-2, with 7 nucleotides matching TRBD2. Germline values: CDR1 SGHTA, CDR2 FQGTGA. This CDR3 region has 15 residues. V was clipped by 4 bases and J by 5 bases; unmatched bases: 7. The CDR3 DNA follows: TGTGCCAGCAGCTCGACTAGCCTTCAGACCGGGGAGCTGTTTTTT. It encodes CASSSTSLQTGELFF. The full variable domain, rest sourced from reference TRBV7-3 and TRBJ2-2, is GAGVSQTPSNKVTEKGKYVELRCDPISGHTALYWYRQSLGQGPEFLIYFQGTGAADDSGLPNDRFFAVRPEGSVSTLKIQRTERGDSAVYLCASSSTSLQTGELFFGEGSRLTVL.

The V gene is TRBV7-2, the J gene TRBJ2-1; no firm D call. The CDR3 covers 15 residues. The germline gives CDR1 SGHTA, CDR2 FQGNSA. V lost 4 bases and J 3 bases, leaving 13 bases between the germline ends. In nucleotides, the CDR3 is TGTGCCAGCAGCTCTCAGAGCCTCGGCTACAATGAGCAGTTCTTC. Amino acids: CASSSQSLGYNEQFF.

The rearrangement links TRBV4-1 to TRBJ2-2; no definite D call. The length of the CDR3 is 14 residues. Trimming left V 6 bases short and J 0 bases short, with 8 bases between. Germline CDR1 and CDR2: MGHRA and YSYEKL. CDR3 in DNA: TGCGCCAGCAGTTCCCCGACGAACACCGGGGAGCTGTTTTTT. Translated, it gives CASSSPTNTGELFF.

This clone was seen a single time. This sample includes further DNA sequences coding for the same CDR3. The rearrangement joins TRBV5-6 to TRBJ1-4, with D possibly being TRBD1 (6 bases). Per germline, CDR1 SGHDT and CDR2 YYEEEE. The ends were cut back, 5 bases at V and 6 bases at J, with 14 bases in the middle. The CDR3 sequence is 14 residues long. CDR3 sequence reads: CASSPGGRYEKLFF. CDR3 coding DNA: TGTGCCAGCAGTCCCGGGGGGCGGTATGAAAAACTGTTTTTT.

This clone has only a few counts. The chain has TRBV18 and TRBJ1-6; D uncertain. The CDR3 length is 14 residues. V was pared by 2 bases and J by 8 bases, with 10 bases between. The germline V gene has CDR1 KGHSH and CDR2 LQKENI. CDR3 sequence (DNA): TGTGCCAGCTCACCAGAACACGCGTATTCACCCCTCCACTTT. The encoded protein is CASSPEHAYSPLHF.

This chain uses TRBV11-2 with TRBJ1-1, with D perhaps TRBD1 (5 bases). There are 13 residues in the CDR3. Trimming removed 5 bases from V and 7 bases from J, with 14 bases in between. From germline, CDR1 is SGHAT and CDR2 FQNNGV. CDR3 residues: CASSDRPQGEAFF. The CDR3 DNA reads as TGTGCCAGCAGCGATCGACCTCAGGGTGAAGCTTTCTTT.

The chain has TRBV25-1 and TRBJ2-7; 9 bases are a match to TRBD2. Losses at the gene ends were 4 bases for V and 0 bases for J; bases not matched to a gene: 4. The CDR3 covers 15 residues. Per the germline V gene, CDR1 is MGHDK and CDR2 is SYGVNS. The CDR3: CASSVAGVPSYEQYF. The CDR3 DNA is TGTGCCAGCAGTGTAGCGGGAGTCCCCTCCTACGAGCAGTACTTC.

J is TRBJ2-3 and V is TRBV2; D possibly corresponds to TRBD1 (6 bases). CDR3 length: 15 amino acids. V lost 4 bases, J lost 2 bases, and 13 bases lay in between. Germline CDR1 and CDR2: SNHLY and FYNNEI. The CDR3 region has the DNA TGTGCCAGCAGTGTAGGACAGACATACACAGATACGCAGTATTTT. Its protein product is CASSVGQTYTDTQYF.

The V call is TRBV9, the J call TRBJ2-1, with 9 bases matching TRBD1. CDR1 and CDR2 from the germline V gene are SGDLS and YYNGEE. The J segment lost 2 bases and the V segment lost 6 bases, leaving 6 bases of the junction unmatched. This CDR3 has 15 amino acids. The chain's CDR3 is CASTAQGAPYNEQFF. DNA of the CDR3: TGTGCCAGCACCGCACAGGGGGCCCCCTACAATGAGCAGTTCTTC.

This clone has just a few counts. The CDR3 sequence: CAWSKGAIEQYF. The CDR3 coding sequence is TGTGCCTGGAGTAAAGGAGCGATCGAGCAGTACTTC. This chain links TRBV30 with TRBJ2-7; D is unclear. V lost 2 bases and J lost 6, with 11 bases in between. Looked up from germline, CDR1 is GTSNPN and CDR2 is SVGIG (reference sequence). The CDR3 length is 12 residues.

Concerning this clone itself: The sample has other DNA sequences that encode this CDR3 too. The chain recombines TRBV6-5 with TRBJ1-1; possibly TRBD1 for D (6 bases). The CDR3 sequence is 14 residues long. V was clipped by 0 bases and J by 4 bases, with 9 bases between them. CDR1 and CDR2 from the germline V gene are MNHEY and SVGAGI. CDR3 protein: CASSYSRGGTEAFF. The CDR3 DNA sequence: TGTGCCAGCAGTTACTCGAGAGGGGGCACTGAAGCTTTCTTT.

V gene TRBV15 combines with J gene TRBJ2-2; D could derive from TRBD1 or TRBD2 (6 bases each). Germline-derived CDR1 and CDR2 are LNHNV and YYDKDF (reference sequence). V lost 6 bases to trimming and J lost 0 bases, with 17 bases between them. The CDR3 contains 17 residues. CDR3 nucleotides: TGTGCCACCAGTAGATTCGGGGGCCGCGCGAACACCGGGGAGCTGTTTTTT. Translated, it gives CATSRFGGRANTGELFF. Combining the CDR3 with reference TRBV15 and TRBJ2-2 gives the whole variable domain DAMVIQNPRYQVTQFGKPVTLSCSQTLNHNVMYWYQQKSSQAPKLLFHYYDKDFNNEADTPDNFQSRRPNTSFCFLDIRSPGLGDTAMYLCATSRFGGRANTGELFFGEGSRLTVL.

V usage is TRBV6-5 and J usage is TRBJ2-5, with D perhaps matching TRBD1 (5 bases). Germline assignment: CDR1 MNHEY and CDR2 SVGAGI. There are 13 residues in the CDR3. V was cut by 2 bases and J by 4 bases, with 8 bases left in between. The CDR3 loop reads CASSYGAGETQYF. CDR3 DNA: TGTGCCAGCAGTTACGGGGCCGGAGAGACCCAGTACTTC.

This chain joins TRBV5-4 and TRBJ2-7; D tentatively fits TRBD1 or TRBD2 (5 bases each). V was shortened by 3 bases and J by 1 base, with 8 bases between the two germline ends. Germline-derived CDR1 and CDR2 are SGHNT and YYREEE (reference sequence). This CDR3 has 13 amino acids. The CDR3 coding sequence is TGTGCCAGCAGCTCGGGACCGTCCTACGAGCAGTACTTC. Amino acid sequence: CASSSGPSYEQYF.